The 18 T cell receptor beta chains given below trace back to one sample, sequenced in a study of T cells in Graves' hyperthyroidism and ophthalmopathy. What was amplified from RNA transcripts were TCR beta CDR3 regions. Using the HTBI primer set, a first-round RT-PCR was run on the TCR CDR3. One entry per CDR3 protein results from TCRdb running MiXCR on the multiplex PCR reads. The sample lists about 300,000 distinct CDR3 sequences; roughly 15% were seen once. Material: blood. The receptor source for this set is a man under 40 with Graves' hyperthyroidism.

This clonotype has only a few counts. V usage is TRBV4-1 and J usage is TRBJ1-2; 7 bases agree with TRBD1. The length of the CDR3 is 14 residues. The V segment lost 4 bases and the J segment 5 bases; nucleotides outside the gene matches: 7. Germline CDR1 and CDR2: MGHRA and YSYEKL. The chain's CDR3 is CASSPSRDSYGYTF. Here the CDR3 DNA reads TGCGCCAGCAGCCCAAGCCGGGACAGTTATGGCTACACCTTC.

This clonotype was counted ten times or more. This chain uses TRBV7-9 with TRBJ2-5, with D perhaps matching TRBD1 (7 bases). The CDR3 loop spans 15 amino acids. The ends were cut back, 5 bases at V and 5 bases at J, with 18 bases in the middle. Germline V gene data show CDR1 as SEHNR and CDR2 as FQNEAQ (reference sequence). DNA of the CDR3: TGTGCCAGCAGCCGACTAGGACCAGGGGGGGAGACCCAGTACTTC. Translated, it gives CASSRLGPGGETQYF.

This clonotype was picked up many times. The J gene is TRBJ2-5, the V gene TRBV6-1; D remains ambiguous. The CDR3 loop spans 15 amino acids. The V end lost 5 bases, the J end lost 5 bases, and 18 bases lay between the germline ends. Germline V CDR1 and CDR2: MNHNS, SASEGT. The CDR3 DNA follows: TGTGCCAGCAGTTCCTCCTTCGCCCGGCGGGAGACCCAGTACTTC. As protein: CASSSSFARRETQYF.

Points on this clonotype: One end of the junction varies from germline; a read error may be responsible. The chain joins TRBV28 to TRBJ1-6; D call uncertain. CDR1 is MDHEN, CDR2 SYDVKM, per germline. There are 14 residues in the CDR3. This CDR3 reads CASTASGPNSPPHF. The CDR3 nucleotides are TGTGCCAGCACCGCCTCCGGCCCCAATTCACCCCCCCACTTT.

The J gene is TRBJ2-7, the V gene TRBV4-1; D uncertain. From germline, CDR1 is MGHRA and CDR2 YSYEKL. CDR3 length equals 16 residues. V was clipped by 1 base and J by 6 bases, with 19 bases between them. CDR3 amino acids: CASSQVLAVTPSEQYF. Here the CDR3 DNA reads TGCGCCAGCAGCCAAGTTTTGGCGGTCACCCCCAGCGAGCAGTACTTC.

V usage is TRBV20-1 and J usage is TRBJ1-1; tentative D call: TRBD1 (5 bases). Between the trimmed V and J ends, which lost 1 base and 5 bases, there was a span of 11 bases. The CDR3 covers 13 residues. Germline loops: CDR1 DFQATT, CDR2 SNEGSKA (reference sequence). CDR3 residues: CSARAPGITEAFF. CDR3 nucleotide sequence: TGCAGTGCTAGAGCACCAGGGATTACTGAAGCTTTCTTT.

This clonotype showed up many times. The CDR3 coding sequence is TGTGCCAGCTCACAACCAGTTGTTTCGGATGGCTACACCTTC. As protein: CASSQPVVSDGYTF. V and J are TRBV18 and TRBJ1-2; D not resolved. The CDR3 runs to 14 residues. Germline CDR1 reads KGHSH; CDR2 reads LQKENI. V was clipped by 4 bases and J by 6 bases, with 15 bases between them.

This clonotype was found many times. This rearrangement joins TRBV7-8 to TRBJ2-5; D unresolved. Germline loops: CDR1 SGHVS, CDR2 FQNEAQ. This CDR3 contains 15 residues. The V end was cut by 2 bases, the J end by 0 bases, with 10 bases between. The CDR3 DNA reads TGTGCCAGCAGCTTAAGGCGAAGTTACCAAGAGACCCAGTACTTC. Its protein is CASSLRRSYQETQYF.

Many counts were recorded for this clonotype. The chain joins TRBV5-1 to TRBJ1-1; D is undetermined. Germline loops: CDR1 SGHRS, CDR2 YFSETQ. The CDR3 length is 15 residues. Trimming pared 2 bases from V and 4 bases from J, leaving 15 bases between. The CDR3 region has the DNA TGCGCCAGCAGCTTTGGGTTAGTGGAAGGCACTGAAGCTTTCTTT. This translates into CASSFGLVEGTEAFF.

This rearrangement joins TRBV7-9 to TRBJ2-3; the match to TRBD2 covers 13 bases. Looked up from germline, CDR1 is SEHNR and CDR2 is FQNEAQ (reference sequence). With V trimmed by 5 bases and J by 4 bases, 18 bases remained unmatched. This CDR3 region has 20 residues. CDR3 residues: CASSAPGPRTSGSRADTQYF. The DNA for the CDR3 is TGTGCCAGCAGCGCCCCAGGGCCACGGACTAGCGGGAGTCGCGCAGATACGCAGTATTTT. Variable domain in full (rest from reference TRBV7-9 and TRBJ2-3): DTGVSQNPRHKITKRGQNVTFRCDPISEHNRLYWYRQTLGQGPEFLTYFQNEAQLEKSRLLSDRFSAERPKGSFSTLEIQRTEQGDSAMYLCASSAPGPRTSGSRADTQYFGPGTRLTVL.

Comments on this clonotype: This sequence may be a read error, since a much larger clone differs from it by one base. CDR3 in DNA: TGTGCCACCAGTGACCTGACAGTGCTAAACACCGGGGAGCTGTTTTTT. Its protein product is CATSDLTVLNTGELFF. V gene TRBV24-1 combines with J gene TRBJ2-2; a possible D gene is TRBD1 (5 bases). CDR1 and CDR2 (germline): KGHDR, SFDVKD. The V and J ends lost 4 bases and 2 bases respectively, with 13 bases between them. The CDR3 extends over 16 amino acids.

This clonotype was recorded once. This could be a read error, since a much larger clone is one nucleotide away. The chain is built from TRBV24-1 and TRBJ1-2; no definite D call. Germline V gives CDR1 KGHDR, CDR2 SFDVKD. The CDR3 extends over 14 amino acids. This CDR3 is CAISDLEVNYGYTF. The DNA of the CDR3 is TGTGCCATCAGTGATTTGGAGGTTAACTATGGCTACACCTTC.

As concerns this clonotype: A much larger clonotype is one base distant, so this may be a read error. The rearrangement links TRBV2 to TRBJ1-1; D is perhaps TRBD1 (6 bases). CDR1 SNHLY and CDR2 FYNNEI come from the germline V gene. CDR3 length equals 14 residues. Here the CDR3 reads CATKGGRGDAEVFF. The CDR3 bases are TGTGCCACAAAAGGGGGGCGGGGTGATGCTGAAGTTTTCTTT.

This clonotype was seen many times. The CDR3 DNA reads TGTGCCAGCAGCCCTAAGGGCAATGAGCAGTTCTTC. Amino acid sequence: CASSPKGNEQFF. The rearrangement uses TRBV27 and TRBJ2-1; D is uncertain. There are 12 residues in the CDR3. Germline assignment: CDR1 MNHEY and CDR2 SMNVEV (reference sequence). V was clipped by 6 bases and J by 6 bases, with 9 bases between them.

Ten or more counts support this clonotype. The chain recombines TRBV28 with TRBJ2-4; D perhaps matches TRBD2 (5 bases). The CDR3 runs to 16 residues. Germline lookup yields CDR1 MDHEN and CDR2 SYDVKM. Trimming removed 5 bases at V and 6 bases at J, with 20 bases between. The DNA for the CDR3 is TGTGCCAGCAGTCCCGGAGAGCGGTCAAGAGGAAACATTCAGTACTTC. Protein product: CASSPGERSRGNIQYF.

This clonotype was seen a few times. The V call is TRBV9, the J call TRBJ2-5, with D uncertain. The germline gives CDR1 SGDLS, CDR2 YYNGEE. This CDR3 region has 12 residues. V was trimmed by 0 bases and J by 1 base, leaving 1 base between them. The CDR3: CASSVGQETQYF. CDR3 sequence (DNA): TGTGCCAGCAGCGTAGGCCAAGAGACCCAGTACTTC.

The chain uses TRBV28 and TRBJ1-5, with TRBD1 as a possible D gene (5 bases). The CDR3 is 16 residues long. Deletions cut 6 bases from V and 2 bases from J, with 17 bases between. The V gene's germline CDR1 is MDHEN and CDR2 SYDVKM. DNA for the CDR3: TGTGCCAGCAGCGAACCCTCCGGGGGAGGCAATCAGCCCCAGCATTTT. Its protein is CASSEPSGGGNQPQHF.

This clonotype was observed many times. This chain uses TRBV25-1 with TRBJ2-1, with TRBD2 matching 11 bases. V was clipped by 5 bases and J by 6 bases; unmatched bases: 9. This CDR3 region has 16 residues. In germline, CDR1 is MGHDK, CDR2 SYGVNS. The CDR3 DNA is TGTGCCAGCAGTTCCCGCATAGGACTAGCGGGCAATGAGCAGTTCTTC. This encodes CASSSRIGLAGNEQFF.